This T cell receptor (beta chain) originates from a study of regulatory T cells in long-lasting Graves disease. Described time point: newly diagnosed GD, antithyroid drugs for less than 3 months. Isolated PBMC RNA provided the starting material for the TCR library. Patients were enrolled at an endocrinology department in Xi'an, China. The CDR3 is 16 amino acids. Trimming removed 6 bases at V and 0 bases at J, with 15 bases between. Germline V gives CDR1 MDHEN, CDR2 SYDVKM. Arm-PCR of CDR3 regions and iRepertoire HTBI primers were used to build TCR beta libraries. MiXCR, run by TCRdb on the multiplex PCR reads, gives a single entry per CDR3 protein. The sample has over 500,000 distinct CDR3 sequences; about 16% are singletons. The data were also submitted as part of a second study, on T cells in Graves' hyperthyroidism and ophthalmopathy. That work adds: Newly diagnosed hyperthyroidism, duration under 2 months, in patients aged 18 to 65. From stable hyperthyroidism, ophthalmopathy was set apart by a 13 V-J model.

The source is a man between 18 and 35 years old with Graves disease. The V call is TRBV28, the J call TRBJ2-1; the D gene is possibly TRBD2 (5 bases). Sequenced material: peripheral blood mononuclear cells (PBMCs), taken at new diagnosis, from a patient treated with antithyroid drugs. The CDR3 reads CASSTRGSSSYNEQFF. The CDR3 DNA follows: TGTGCCAGCAGCACCCGAGGGTCAAGCTCCTACAATGAGCAGTTCTTC.